The clone carrying this T cell receptor beta chain was detected many times. This sample was taken from a study of T cells in Graves' hyperthyroidism and ophthalmopathy. Amplification yielded TCR beta CDR3 regions, with RNA transcripts as the source. The primer set for the first-round RT-PCR of the TCR CDR3 was HTBI. In TCRdb, the multiplex PCR reads were re-called with MiXCR into one record per CDR3 protein. Here the sample spans under 400,000 distinct CDR3 sequences, approximately 18% being singletons. Trimming took 0 bases from V and 5 from J, leaving 5 bases between them. The CDR3 is 13 amino acids. Looked up from germline, CDR1 is SGHVS and CDR2 is FQNEAQ.

The genes are TRBV7-8 and TRBJ2-1; D is possibly TRBD2 (5 bases). The clonotype comes from a woman aged 50 to 60 with Graves' hyperthyroidism. The material sequenced was blood. The CDR3 is CASSLARDNEQFF. CDR3 nucleotide sequence: TGTGCCAGCAGCTTAGCGCGGGACAATGAGCAGTTCTTC.